The 9 T cell receptor beta chains given below trace back to one sample, sequenced in a study of shared T cell receptors in the human thymus. Using immunoSEQ multiplex PCR, the repertoire was profiled, and TCRdb retains in-frame clones only, with some absent. The data contain about 660,000 clones, more than 70% of them singletons. These data were also reused for a study on human thymus T cells.

Material for sequencing was thymocytes. The receptor set was obtained from a boy in the first two years of life with a congenital heart defect.

V gene TRBV4-1 combines with J gene TRBJ1-2, with 7 bases matching TRBD1. V lost 1 base to trimming and J lost 8 bases; unmatched junction nucleotides: 13. The germline gives CDR1 MGHRA, CDR2 YSYEKL. CDR3 length: 16 residues. The CDR3 reads CASSQARKTGNGGYTF. As DNA, the CDR3 is TGCGCCAGCAGCCAAGCTCGTAAGACAGGGAATGGAGGCTACACCTTC.

The genes are TRBV5-1 and TRBJ2-1, with D uncertain. V shed 3 bases and J shed 6 bases, with 22 bases lying between them. CDR1 is SGHRS and CDR2 is YFSETQ in the germline V gene. This CDR3 contains 17 residues. CDR3 sequence (DNA): TGCGCCAGCAGCTCCCCCCCGGGTAGACCCGGCCCCAATGAGCAGTTCTTC. It encodes CASSSPPGRPGPNEQFF.

The CDR3 sequence: CASRRGGLKETQYF. The CDR3 nucleotides are TGCGCCAGCAGACGCGGGGGCCTGAAAGAGACCCAGTACTTC. The rearrangement uses TRBV5-1 and TRBJ2-5, with a weak D call TRBD2 (7 bases). Germline-derived CDR1 and CDR2 are SGHRS and YFSETQ. V dropped 5 bases and J dropped 3 bases, with 14 bases sitting between them. This CDR3 has 14 amino acids.

The rearrangement links TRBV4-3 to TRBJ1-5; a weak D match, TRBD1 (5 bases). Looked up from germline, CDR1 is LGHNA and CDR2 is YSLEER. V was cut by 0 bases and J by 5 bases, with 11 bases left in between. CDR3 length equals 15 residues. The CDR3 sequence is CASSQDLGGDQPQHF. CDR3 nucleotide sequence: TGCGCCAGCAGCCAAGATCTCGGGGGGGATCAGCCCCAGCATTTT.

The rearrangement joins TRBV29-1 to TRBJ2-5; 11 bases are shared with TRBD1. Germline values: CDR1 SQVTM, CDR2 ANQGSEA. The CDR3 totals 13 residues. V lost 7 bases to trimming and J lost 7 bases; unmatched junction nucleotides: 8. The CDR3 reads CSARTGGGGTQYF. The CDR3 DNA sequence: TGCAGCGCCCGGACAGGGGGCGGAGGGACCCAGTACTTC.

The chain links TRBV30 to TRBJ2-7; 9 nucleotides match TRBD1. This CDR3 has 14 residues. The V gene's germline CDR1 is GTSNPN and CDR2 SVGIG (reference sequence). With V trimmed by 0 bases and J by 3 bases, 3 bases remained unmatched. The CDR3 spells CAWSVADRGYEQYF. As DNA, the CDR3 is TGTGCCTGGAGTGTAGCGGACAGGGGCTACGAGCAGTACTTC.

The V call is TRBV6-6, the J call TRBJ2-7; D is perhaps TRBD2 (5 bases). Germline V gene data show CDR1 as MNHNY and CDR2 as SVGAGI (reference sequence). V was clipped by 2 bases and J by 4 bases, with 9 bases between them. The CDR3 has 13 amino acids. CDR3 bases: TGTGCCAGCAGTTACCCCGGGGTTTACGAGCAGTACTTC. This gives the protein CASSYPGVYEQYF.

This clone was picked up a small number of times. The V and J genes are TRBV28 and TRBJ2-6; a weak D match, TRBD1 (5 bases). CDR3 length: 15 amino acids. The V end was cut by 3 bases, the J end by 4 bases, with 10 bases between. The germline gives CDR1 MDHEN, CDR2 SYDVKM. The CDR3 DNA is TGTGCCAGCAGTTTCGTCAGGGCCGGGGCCAACGTCCTGACTTTC. Amino acids: CASSFVRAGANVLTF.

The V gene is TRBV6-4, the J gene TRBJ2-1; possibly TRBD1 for D (6 bases). Trimming took off 6 bases at V and 15 bases at J, with 18 bases between the two ends. The length of the CDR3 is 12 residues. CDR1 and CDR2 (germline): MRHNA, SNTAGT. For the CDR3, the DNA is TGTGCCAGCAGGGCCGCATCAGGGGCCCGGTTCTTC. Translated, it gives CASRAASGARFF.